This T cell receptor (beta chain) was recorded in a study of blood T cell repertoires in COVID-19. Here immunoSEQ multiplex PCR was the method, and the copy in TCRdb shows in-frame clones only, minus some. Of roughly 200,000 clones detected, about 86% appear once; the ten largest clones hold 3.5% to 5.5%. CDR3 length: 15 residues. Trimming took 2 bases from V and 5 from J, leaving 15 bases between them. Germline V gene lookup returns CDR1 SGHAT and CDR2 FQDESV (reference sequence). The chain recombines TRBV11-1 with TRBJ1-1; no clear D gene. The specimen sequenced was PBMCs or T cells enriched from blood (not recorded which). The clonotype was recovered from a woman aged 30 to 39 who had been exposed to COVID-19. CDR3 sequence (DNA): TGTGCCAGCAGCTTACTGACGGGAACGAGGACTGAAGCTTTCTTT. It encodes CASSLLTGTRTEAFF.